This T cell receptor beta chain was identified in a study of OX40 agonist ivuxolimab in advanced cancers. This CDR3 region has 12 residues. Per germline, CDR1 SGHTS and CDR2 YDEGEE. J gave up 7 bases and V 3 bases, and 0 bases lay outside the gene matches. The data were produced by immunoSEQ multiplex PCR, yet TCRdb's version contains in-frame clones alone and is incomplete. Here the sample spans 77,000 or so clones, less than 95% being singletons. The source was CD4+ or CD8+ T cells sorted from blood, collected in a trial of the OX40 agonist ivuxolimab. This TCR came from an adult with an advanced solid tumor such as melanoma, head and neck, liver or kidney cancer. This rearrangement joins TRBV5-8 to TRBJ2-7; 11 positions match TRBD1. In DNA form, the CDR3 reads TGTGCCAGCAGCTGGGACAGGGGGGAGCAGTACTTC. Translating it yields CASSWDRGEQYF.